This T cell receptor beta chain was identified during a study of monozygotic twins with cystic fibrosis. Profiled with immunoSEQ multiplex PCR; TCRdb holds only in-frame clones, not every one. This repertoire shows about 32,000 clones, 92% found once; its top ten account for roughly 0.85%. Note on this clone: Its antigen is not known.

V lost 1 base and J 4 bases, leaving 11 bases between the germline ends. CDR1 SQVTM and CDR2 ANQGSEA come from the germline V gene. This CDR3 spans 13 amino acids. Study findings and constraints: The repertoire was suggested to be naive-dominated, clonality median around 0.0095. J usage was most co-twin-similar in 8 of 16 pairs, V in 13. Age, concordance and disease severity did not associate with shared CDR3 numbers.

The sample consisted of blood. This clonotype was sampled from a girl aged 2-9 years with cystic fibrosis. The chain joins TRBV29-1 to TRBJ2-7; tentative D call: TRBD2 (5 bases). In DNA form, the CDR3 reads TGCAGCGTTGAAGTCTCGGGAAGGTACGAGCAGTACTTC. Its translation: CSVEVSGRYEQYF.